This T cell receptor (beta chain) emerged from a study of blood T cell repertoires in COVID-19. As for the study in general: T cells, B-cell-depleted T cells, or PBMCs supplied cDNA or gDNA.

Assay used: immunoSEQ multiplex PCR; TCRdb lists only in-frame clones, some missing. The table lists over 200,000 clones, 88% of them singletons. Per the germline V gene, CDR1 is LGHNA and CDR2 is YSLEER. This CDR3 has 15 amino acids. Germline trimming cut 1 base from V and 4 bases from J; bases unmatched to any gene: 4. The study recruited people aged roughly 18 to 95 years across about two dozen US areas. Which cohort a participant joined came from the clinical history participants gave. V and J are TRBV4-3 and TRBJ2-1; 7 nucleotides line up with TRBD1. Sequencing was performed on PBMCs or T cells enriched from blood (not recorded which). This TCR derives from a middle-aged woman with acute COVID-19. Written as DNA, the CDR3 is TGCGCCAGCAGCCAAGTAGGGACAGTATACAATGAGCAGTTCTTC. The encoded protein is CASSQVGTVYNEQFF.